A single sample gave rise to the 8 T cell receptor beta chains below, sequenced in a study of blood T cell repertoires in COVID-19. Method: immunoSEQ multiplex PCR; TCRdb's copy keeps in-frame clones and lacks some. The sample records about 140,000 clones, 80% to 90% being singletons. The sample consisted of peripheral blood. Every receptor here comes from a woman aged 55-70 years with active COVID-19.

The J gene is TRBJ1-1, the V gene TRBV3-1 (or the pseudogene TRBV3-2), with D possibly being TRBD1 (6 bases). Germline CDR1 is LGHDT and CDR2 is YNNKEL (reference sequence). With 5 bases removed from V and 1 base from J, the gap between germline ends came to 11 bases. There are 14 residues in the CDR3. The CDR3 sequence: CASSYMTGNTEAFF. CDR3 in DNA: TGTGCCAGCAGCTATATGACAGGGAACACTGAAGCTTTCTTT.

The CDR3 protein is CASSRSGQGAYEQYF. The CDR3 DNA sequence: TGTGCCAGCAGCCGATCTGGACAGGGGGCATACGAGCAGTACTTC. The rearrangement joins TRBV6-5 to TRBJ2-7; the match to TRBD1 covers 11 bases. The V and J ends lost 6 bases and 4 bases, in that order; junction bases with no gene match: 8. CDR1 MNHEY and CDR2 SVGAGI come from the germline V gene. The CDR3 extends over 15 amino acids.

The J gene is TRBJ1-4, the V gene TRBV3-1 (or the pseudogene TRBV3-2), with 11 positions matching TRBD1. CDR1 is LGHDT, CDR2 YNNKEL, per germline (reference sequence). The CDR3 contains 15 residues. The junction had 7 bases not matched to a gene; V was cut back by 5 bases and J by 8 bases. CDR3 protein: CASSYRTGGEEKLFF. Written as DNA, the CDR3 is TGTGCCAGCAGCTATAGGACAGGGGGCGAGGAAAAACTGTTTTTT.

CDR3 in amino acids: CSASTGATNTIYF. The CDR3 bases are TGCAGCGCATCGACAGGGGCTACAAACACCATATATTTT. The chain combines TRBV29-1 with TRBJ1-3; 8 nucleotides align to TRBD1. The germline V gene has CDR1 SQVTM and CDR2 ANQGSEA. J gave up 6 bases and V 7 bases, and 8 bases lay outside the gene matches. The CDR3 has 13 residues. Complete variable domain (other parts from reference TRBV29-1 and TRBJ1-3): SAVISQKPSRDICQRGTSLTIQCQVDSQVTMMFWYRQQPGQSLTLIATANQGSEATYESGFVIDKFPISRPNLTFSTLTVSNMSPEDSSIYLCSASTGATNTIYFGEGSWLTVV.

J is TRBJ2-6 and V is TRBV27; possibly TRBD1 for D (7 bases). Germline CDR1 MNHEY, CDR2 SMNVEV (reference sequence). V lost 5 bases to trimming and J lost 3 bases, with 14 bases between them. The CDR3 covers 16 residues. The CDR3 here is CASSRRGPRGANVLTF. The CDR3 nucleotides read TGTGCCAGCAGTAGGAGGGGGCCTCGTGGGGCCAACGTCCTGACTTTC.

V and J are TRBV15 and TRBJ2-5; 9 bases align to TRBD1. The germline V gene has CDR1 LNHNV and CDR2 YYDKDF (reference sequence). CDR3 length: 14 amino acids. V lost 1 base and J lost 3; bases outside the gene matches: 0. Here the CDR3 DNA reads TGTGCCACCAGCAGAGGACAGGGGGAAGAGACCCAGTACTTC. Translating gives CATSRGQGEETQYF.

J is TRBJ2-1 and V is TRBV6-5, with 7 positions matching TRBD2. CDR1 and CDR2 (germline): MNHEY, SVGAGI. V lost 0 bases to trimming and J lost 6 bases; unmatched junction nucleotides: 8. This CDR3 region has 16 residues. The CDR3 DNA sequence: TGTGCCAGCAGTTACTCGTCGCGGGAGACCAGCAATGAGCAGTTCTTC. Residues: CASSYSSRETSNEQFF.

The chain couples TRBV3-1 (or the pseudogene TRBV3-2) to TRBJ2-7; 11 nucleotides align to TRBD1. Losses at the gene ends were 3 bases for V and 2 bases for J; bases not matched to a gene: 6. The germline V gene encodes CDR1 LGHDT and CDR2 YNNKEL (reference sequence). The CDR3 spans 16 residues. The CDR3 region has the DNA TGTGCCAGCAGCCATCACGGGACAGGGGGACCCTACGAGCAGTACTTC. It yields the protein CASSHHGTGGPYEQYF.